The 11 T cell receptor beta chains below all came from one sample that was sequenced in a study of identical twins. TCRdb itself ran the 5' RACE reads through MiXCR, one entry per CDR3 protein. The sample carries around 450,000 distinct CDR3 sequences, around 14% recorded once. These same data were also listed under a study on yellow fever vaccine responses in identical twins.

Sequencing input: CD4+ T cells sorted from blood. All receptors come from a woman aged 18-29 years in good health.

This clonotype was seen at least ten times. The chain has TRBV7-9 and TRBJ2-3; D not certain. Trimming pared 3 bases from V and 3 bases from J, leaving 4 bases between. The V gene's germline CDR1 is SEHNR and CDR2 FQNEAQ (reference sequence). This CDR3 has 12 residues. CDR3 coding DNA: TGTGCCAGCAGCTTCATTACAGATACGCAGTATTTT. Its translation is CASSFITDTQYF.

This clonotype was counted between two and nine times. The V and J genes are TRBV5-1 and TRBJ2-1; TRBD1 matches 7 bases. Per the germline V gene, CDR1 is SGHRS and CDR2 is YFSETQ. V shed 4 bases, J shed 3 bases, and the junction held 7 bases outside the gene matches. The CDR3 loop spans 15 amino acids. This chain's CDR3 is CASSKTGENYNEQFF. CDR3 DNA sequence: TGCGCCAGCAGCAAAACAGGGGAAAACTACAATGAGCAGTTCTTC.

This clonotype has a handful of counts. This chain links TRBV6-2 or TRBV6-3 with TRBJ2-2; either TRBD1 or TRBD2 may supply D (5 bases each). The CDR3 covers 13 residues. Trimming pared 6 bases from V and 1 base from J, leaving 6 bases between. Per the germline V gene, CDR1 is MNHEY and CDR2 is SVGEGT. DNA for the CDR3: TGTGCCAGCAGGAGGGGGAACACCGGGGAGCTGTTTTTT. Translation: CASRRGNTGELFF.

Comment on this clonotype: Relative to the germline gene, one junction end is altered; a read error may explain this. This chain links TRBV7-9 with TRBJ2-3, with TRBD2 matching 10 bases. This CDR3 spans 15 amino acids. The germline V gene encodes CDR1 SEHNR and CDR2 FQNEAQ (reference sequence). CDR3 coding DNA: TGTGCCAGCAGCATAGCGGGAGGAGGGACAGATACGCAGTATTTT. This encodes CASSIAGGGTDTQYF.

The CDR3 nucleotides are TGTGCCAGCAGTTTCCTCCGGGACAGGGGGCGGGCCATTGGCAATCAGCCCCAGCATTTT. Its translation is CASSFLRDRGRAIGNQPQHF. This chain links TRBV12-3 or TRBV12-4 with TRBJ1-5; 12 nucleotides match TRBD1. There are 20 residues in the CDR3. Germline trimming cut 3 bases from V and 2 bases from J; bases unmatched to any gene: 14.

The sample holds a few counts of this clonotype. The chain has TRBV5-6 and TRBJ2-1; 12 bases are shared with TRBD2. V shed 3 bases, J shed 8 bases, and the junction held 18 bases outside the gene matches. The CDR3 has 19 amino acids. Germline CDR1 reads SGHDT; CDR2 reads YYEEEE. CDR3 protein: CASSSKLAGGTPTHDEQFF. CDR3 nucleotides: TGTGCCAGCAGCTCCAAACTAGCGGGAGGAACTCCCACACACGATGAGCAGTTCTTC.

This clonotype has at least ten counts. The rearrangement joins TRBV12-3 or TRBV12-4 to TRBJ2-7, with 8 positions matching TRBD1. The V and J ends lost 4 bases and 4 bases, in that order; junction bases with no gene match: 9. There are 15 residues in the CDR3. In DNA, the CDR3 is TGTGCCAGCAGTTACCGAGACAGGGGTATTTACGAGCAGTACTTC. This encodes CASSYRDRGIYEQYF.

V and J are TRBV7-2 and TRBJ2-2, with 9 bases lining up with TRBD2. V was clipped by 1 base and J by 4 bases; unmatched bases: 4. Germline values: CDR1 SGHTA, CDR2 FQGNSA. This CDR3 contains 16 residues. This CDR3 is CASSLVGSGSTGELFF. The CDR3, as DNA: TGTGCCAGCAGCTTAGTCGGTAGCGGGAGCACCGGGGAGCTGTTTTTT. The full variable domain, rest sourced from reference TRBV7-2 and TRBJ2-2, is GAGVSQSPSNKVTEKGKDVELRCDPISGHTALYWYRQSLGQGLEFLIYFQGNSAPDKSGLPSDRFSAERTGGSVSTLTIQRTQQEDSAVYLCASSLVGSGSTGELFFGEGSRLTVL.

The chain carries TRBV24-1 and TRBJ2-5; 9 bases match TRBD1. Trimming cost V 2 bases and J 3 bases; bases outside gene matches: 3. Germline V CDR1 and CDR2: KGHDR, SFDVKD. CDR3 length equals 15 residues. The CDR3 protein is CATSDWTGAEETQYF. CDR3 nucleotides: TGTGCCACCAGTGATTGGACAGGGGCCGAAGAGACCCAGTACTTC.

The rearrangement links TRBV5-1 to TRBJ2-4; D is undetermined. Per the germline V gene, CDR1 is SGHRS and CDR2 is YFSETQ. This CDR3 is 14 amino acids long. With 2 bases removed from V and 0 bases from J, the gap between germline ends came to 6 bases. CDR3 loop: CASSFSIAKNIQYF. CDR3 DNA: TGCGCCAGCAGCTTCAGCATAGCCAAAAACATTCAGTACTTC.

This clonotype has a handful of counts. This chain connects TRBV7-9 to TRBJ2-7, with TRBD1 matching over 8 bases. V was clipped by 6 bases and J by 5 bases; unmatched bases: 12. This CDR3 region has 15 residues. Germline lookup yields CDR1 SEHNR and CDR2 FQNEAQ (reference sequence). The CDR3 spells CASSSGQGPSHEQYF. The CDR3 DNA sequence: TGTGCCAGCAGTTCAGGACAGGGCCCGTCCCACGAGCAGTACTTC. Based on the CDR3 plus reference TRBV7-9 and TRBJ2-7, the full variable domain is DTGVSQNPRHKITKRGQNVTFRCDPISEHNRLYWYRQTLGQGPEFLTYFQNEAQLEKSRLLSDRFSAERPKGSFSTLEIQRTEQGDSAMYLCASSSGQGPSHEQYFGPGTRLTVT.